Each of the 2 T cell receptor beta chains below was sequenced from the same sample in a study of CD4 and CD8 cells across lung adenocarcinoma regions. MiXCR, run by TCRdb on the PCR reads, gives a single entry per CDR3 protein. In the table there are approximately 4,900 distinct CDR3 sequences, around 60% of which are singletons. Input material: CD4+ T cells from the center of a lung tumor. The receptor source for this set is a male donor with lung adenocarcinoma. The CD4 and CD8 labels of this study may be unreliable.

Details on this clonotype: The junction departs from germline at one end; a sequencing error may be responsible. The chain links TRBV10-3 to TRBJ2-5, with TRBD2 matching 9 bases. Germline CDR1 ENHRY, CDR2 SYGVKD. The CDR3 sequence is 14 residues long. The CDR3 DNA reads as TGTGCGGGGAGCGGGGGGCGGGTCCAAGAGACGCAGTACTTC. This gives the protein CAGSGGRVQETQYF.

The chain joins TRBV6-5 to TRBJ1-2, with 7 bases that match TRBD1. Trimming took 1 base from V and 2 from J; bases not matched to a gene: 7. Germline CDR1 MNHEY, CDR2 SVGAGI. This CDR3 comprises 16 residues. The DNA of the CDR3 is TGTGCCAGCAGTTACTTCGCCGGGACAGAGAACTATGGCTACACCTTC. It codes for CASSYFAGTENYGYTF.